The clone carrying this TCR beta chain was observed a single time. The antigen remains unidentified. This specimen belongs to a study of cytomegalovirus exposure and HLA in healthy donors. General study results and limits: A few CMV-associated chains proved CMV antigen-specific in vitro. Follow-up analysis found HLA locus-dependent TCR association rates, highest for DRB1 and lowest for HLA-C. When a later analysis was performed, an Asian-associated ancestry cluster reportedly had fewer N-insertions than the approximately 690-donor mean.

Germline trimming cut 5 bases from V and 7 bases from J; bases unmatched to any gene: 14. The CDR3 totals 17 residues. Germline CDR1 and CDR2: SEHNR and FQNEAQ (reference sequence). With 60 Vbeta and 13 Jbeta primers, the PCR was carried out. In the authors' workflow: Tens of millions of unique TCR beta chains, roughly 10 million shared, were counted in a later analysis. Generated by immunoSEQ multiplex PCR, the TCRdb table keeps only in-frame clones and is missing some. Clonal size and the V and J genes are those of that table, whereas D and trimming came from the DNA. The sample has 95,000 to 110,000 clones, 82% seen once.

The TCR was taken from a man younger than 40 in good health and CMV-seropositive. Sequenced material: PBMCs. This chain uses TRBV7-9 with TRBJ2-1; TRBD1 matches 10 bases. This CDR3 reads CASSPELGTGALNEQFF. The CDR3 DNA is TGTGCCAGCAGCCCTGAACTCGGGACAGGGGCCTTGAATGAGCAGTTCTTC.